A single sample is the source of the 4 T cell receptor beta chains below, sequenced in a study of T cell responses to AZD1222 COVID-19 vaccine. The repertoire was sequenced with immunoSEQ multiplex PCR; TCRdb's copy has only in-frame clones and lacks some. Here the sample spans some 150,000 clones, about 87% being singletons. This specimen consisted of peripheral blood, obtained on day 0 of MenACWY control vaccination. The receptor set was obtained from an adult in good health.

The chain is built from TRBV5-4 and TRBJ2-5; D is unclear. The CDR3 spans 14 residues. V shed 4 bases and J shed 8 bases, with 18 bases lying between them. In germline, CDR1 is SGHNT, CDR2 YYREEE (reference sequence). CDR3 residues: CASSLASLDGTQYF. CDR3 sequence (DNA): TGTGCCAGCAGCCTCGCCTCCCTCGACGGAACCCAGTACTTC.

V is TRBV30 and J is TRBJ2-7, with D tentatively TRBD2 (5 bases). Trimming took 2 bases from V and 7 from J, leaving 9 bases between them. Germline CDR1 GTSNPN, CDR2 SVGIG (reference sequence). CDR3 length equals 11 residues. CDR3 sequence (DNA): TGTGCCTGGAGTTCACGGACTGAGCAGTACTTC. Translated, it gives CAWSSRTEQYF.

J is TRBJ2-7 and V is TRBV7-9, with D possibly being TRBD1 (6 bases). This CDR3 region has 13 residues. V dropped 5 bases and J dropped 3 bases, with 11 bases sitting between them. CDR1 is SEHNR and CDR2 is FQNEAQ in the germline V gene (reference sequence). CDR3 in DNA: TGTGCCAGCAGCCCGCAGGGGTTCTACGAGCAGTACTTC. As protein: CASSPQGFYEQYF.

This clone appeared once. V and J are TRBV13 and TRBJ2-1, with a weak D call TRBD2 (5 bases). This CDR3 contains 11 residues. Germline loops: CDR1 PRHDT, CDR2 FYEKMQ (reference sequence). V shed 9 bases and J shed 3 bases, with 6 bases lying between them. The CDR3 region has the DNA TGTGCCAGTCGGGACTACAATGAGCAGTTCTTC. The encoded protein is CASRDYNEQFF.